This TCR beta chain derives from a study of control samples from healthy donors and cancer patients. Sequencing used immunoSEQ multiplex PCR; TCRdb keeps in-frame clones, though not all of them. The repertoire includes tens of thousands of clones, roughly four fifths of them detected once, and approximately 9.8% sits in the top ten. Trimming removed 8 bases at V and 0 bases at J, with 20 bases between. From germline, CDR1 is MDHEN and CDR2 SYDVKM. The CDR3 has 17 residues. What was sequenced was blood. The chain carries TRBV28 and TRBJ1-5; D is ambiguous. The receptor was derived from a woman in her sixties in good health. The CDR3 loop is CASVMSRPPYSNQPQHF. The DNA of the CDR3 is TGTGCCAGCGTCATGAGTAGGCCTCCTTATAGCAATCAGCCCCAGCATTTT.